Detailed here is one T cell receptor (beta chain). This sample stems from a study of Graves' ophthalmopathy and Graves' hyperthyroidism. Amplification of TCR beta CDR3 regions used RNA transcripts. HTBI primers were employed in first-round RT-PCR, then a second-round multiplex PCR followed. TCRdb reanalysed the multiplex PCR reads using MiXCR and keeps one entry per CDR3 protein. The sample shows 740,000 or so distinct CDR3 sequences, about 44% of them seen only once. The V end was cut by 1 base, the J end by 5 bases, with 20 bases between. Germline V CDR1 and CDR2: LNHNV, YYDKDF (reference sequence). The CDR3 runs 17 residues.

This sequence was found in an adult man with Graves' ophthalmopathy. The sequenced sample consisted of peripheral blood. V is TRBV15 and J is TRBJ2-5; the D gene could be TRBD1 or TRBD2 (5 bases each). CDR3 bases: TGTGCCACCAGCAGAGCCGGGGCAGGGTTGATTTTGGAGACCCAGTACTTC. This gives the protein CATSRAGAGLILETQYF. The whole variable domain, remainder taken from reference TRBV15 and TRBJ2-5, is DAMVIQNPRYQVTQFGKPVTLSCSQTLNHNVMYWYQQKSSQAPKLLFHYYDKDFNNEADTPDNFQSRRPNTSFCFLDIRSPGLGDTAMYLCATSRAGAGLILETQYFGPGTRLLVL.